This T cell receptor beta chain was profiled in a study of OX40 agonist ivuxolimab in advanced cancers. The overall study: A diagnosis of hepatocellular carcinoma, melanoma, renal cell or head and neck cancer was present in dose-escalation patients. Partial responses were achieved by three patients: one hepatocellular carcinoma, two cutaneous melanoma.

Assay used: immunoSEQ multiplex PCR; TCRdb lists only in-frame clones, some missing. The sample includes roughly 60,000 clones, roughly 89% seen only once; the top ten take about 0.62%. Overall study results and limits: There were, on average, more expanded clones in CD8+ T cells than in CD4+.

Patients were ineligible given autoimmune disease history or systemic immunosuppression. Notes on this clone: As yet, its antigen is unknown.

The sample here was CD4+ or CD8+ T cells sorted from blood, taken in a trial of the OX40 agonist ivuxolimab. The clonotype originates from an adult with an advanced solid tumor such as melanoma, head and neck, liver or kidney cancer.

CDR3 in amino acids: CASSESASAAYEQYF. The CDR3 nucleotides are TGTGCCAGCAGTGAGTCGGCTAGCGCAGCCTACGAGCAGTACTTC. This sequence joins TRBV2 and TRBJ2-7; possibly TRBD2 for D (6 bases). V was pared by 3 bases and J by 2 bases, with 14 bases between. Germline V gene sequence: CDR1 SNHLY, CDR2 FYNNEI. The CDR3 length is 15 residues. Combining the CDR3 with reference TRBV2 and TRBJ2-7 gives the whole variable domain EPEVTQTPSHQVTQMGQEVILRCVPISNHLYFYWYRQILGQKVEFLVSFYNNEISEKSEIFDDQFSVERPDGSNFTLKIRSTKLEDSAMYFCASSESASAAYEQYFGPGTRLTVT.